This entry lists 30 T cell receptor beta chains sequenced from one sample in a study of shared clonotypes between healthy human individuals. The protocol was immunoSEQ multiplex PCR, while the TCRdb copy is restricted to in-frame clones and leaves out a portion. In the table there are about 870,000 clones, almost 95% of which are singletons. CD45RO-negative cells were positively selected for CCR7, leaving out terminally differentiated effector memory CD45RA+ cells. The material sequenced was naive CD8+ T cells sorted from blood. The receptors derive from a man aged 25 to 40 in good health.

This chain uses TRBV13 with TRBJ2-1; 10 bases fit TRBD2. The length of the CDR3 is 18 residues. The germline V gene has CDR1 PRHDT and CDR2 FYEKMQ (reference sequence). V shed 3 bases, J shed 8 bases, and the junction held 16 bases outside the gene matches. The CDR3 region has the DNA TGTGCCAGCAGCTTCCCCGCAGCGGGAGGGCCCAGGGCCCATGAGCAGTTCTTC. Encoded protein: CASSFPAAGGPRAHEQFF.

The CDR3 nucleotides are TGCGCCAGCAGCTTGGCCGTGACAGGGTATTTTGGTGAAGCTTTCTTT. It yields the protein CASSLAVTGYFGEAFF. The rearrangement links TRBV5-1 to TRBJ1-1; the match to TRBD1 covers 7 bases. Trimming cost V 0 bases and J 7 bases; bases outside gene matches: 12. The CDR3 contains 16 residues. Germline V gene data show CDR1 as SGHRS and CDR2 as YFSETQ.

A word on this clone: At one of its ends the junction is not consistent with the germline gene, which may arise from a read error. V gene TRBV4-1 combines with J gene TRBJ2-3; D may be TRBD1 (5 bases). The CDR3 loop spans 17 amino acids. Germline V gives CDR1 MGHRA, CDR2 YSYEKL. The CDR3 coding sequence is TGCGCCAGCAGCCAAGTACCCGTTAGGCAGGGCCAAGATACGCAGTGTTTT. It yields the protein CASSQVPVRQGQDTQCF.

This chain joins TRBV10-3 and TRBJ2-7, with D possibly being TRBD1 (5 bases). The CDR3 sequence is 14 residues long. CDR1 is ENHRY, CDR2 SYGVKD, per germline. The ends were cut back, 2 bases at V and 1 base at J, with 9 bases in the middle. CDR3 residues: CAISETGASYEQYF. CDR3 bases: TGTGCCATCAGTGAGACAGGAGCTTCCTACGAGCAGTACTTC.

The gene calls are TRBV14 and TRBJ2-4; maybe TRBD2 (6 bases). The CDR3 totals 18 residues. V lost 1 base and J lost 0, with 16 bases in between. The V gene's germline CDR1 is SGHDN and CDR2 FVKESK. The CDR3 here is CASSQGLRAGLAKNIQYF. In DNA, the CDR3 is TGTGCCAGCAGCCAAGGCCTTCGGGCGGGACTAGCCAAAAACATTCAGTACTTC. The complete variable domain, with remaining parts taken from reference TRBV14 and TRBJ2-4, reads EAGVTQFPSHSVIEKGQTVTLRCDPISGHDNLYWYRRVMGKEIKFLLHFVKESKQDESGMPNNRFLAERTGGTYSTLKVQPAELEDSGVYFCASSQGLRAGLAKNIQYFGAGTRLSVL.

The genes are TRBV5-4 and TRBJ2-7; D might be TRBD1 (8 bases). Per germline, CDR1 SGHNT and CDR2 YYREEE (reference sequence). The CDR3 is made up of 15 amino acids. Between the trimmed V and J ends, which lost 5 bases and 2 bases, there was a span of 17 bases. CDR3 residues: CASSFQGAGAYEQYF. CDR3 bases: TGTGCCAGCAGTTTCCAGGGGGCGGGAGCCTACGAGCAGTACTTC.

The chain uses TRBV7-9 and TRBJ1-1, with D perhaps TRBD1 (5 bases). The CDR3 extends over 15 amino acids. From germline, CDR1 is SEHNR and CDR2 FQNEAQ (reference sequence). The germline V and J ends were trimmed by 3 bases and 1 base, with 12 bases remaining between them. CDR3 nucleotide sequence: TGTGCCAGCAGCTTCCCCCGGGGGACGAACACTGAAGCTTTCTTT. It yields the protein CASSFPRGTNTEAFF.

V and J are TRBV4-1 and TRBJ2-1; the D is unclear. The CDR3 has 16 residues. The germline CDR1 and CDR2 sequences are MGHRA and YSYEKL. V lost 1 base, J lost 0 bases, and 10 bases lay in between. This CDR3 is CASSQGVRVSYNEQFF. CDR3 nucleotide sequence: TGCGCCAGCAGCCAAGGGGTAAGGGTCTCCTACAATGAGCAGTTCTTC.

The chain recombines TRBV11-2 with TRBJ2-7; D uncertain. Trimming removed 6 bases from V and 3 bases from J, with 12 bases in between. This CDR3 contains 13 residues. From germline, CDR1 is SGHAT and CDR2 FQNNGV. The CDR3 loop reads CASREIDGYEQYF. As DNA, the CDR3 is TGTGCCAGCAGGGAGATTGACGGCTACGAGCAGTACTTC. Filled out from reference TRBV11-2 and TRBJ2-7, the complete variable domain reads EAGVAQSPRYKIIEKRQSVAFWCNPISGHATLYWYQQILGQGPKLLIQFQNNGVVDDSQLPKDRFSAERLKGVDSTLKIQPAKLEDSAVYLCASREIDGYEQYFGPGTRLTVT.

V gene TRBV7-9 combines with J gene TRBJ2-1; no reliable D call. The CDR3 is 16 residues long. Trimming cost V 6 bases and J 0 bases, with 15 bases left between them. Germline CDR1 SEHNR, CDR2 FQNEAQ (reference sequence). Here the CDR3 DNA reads TGTGCCAGCAGACCCTCGCCGGCAAGCTCCTACAATGAGCAGTTCTTC. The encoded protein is CASRPSPASSYNEQFF.

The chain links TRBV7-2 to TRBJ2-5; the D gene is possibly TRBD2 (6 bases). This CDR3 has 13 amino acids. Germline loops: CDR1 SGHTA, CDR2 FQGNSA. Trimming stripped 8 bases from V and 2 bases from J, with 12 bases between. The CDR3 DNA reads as TGTGCCAGCCGGGACTTACAACAAGAGACCCAGTACTTC. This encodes CASRDLQQETQYF.

CDR3 bases: TGTGCCAGCAGCTTAGATTTCTCTAGCGGGAGCCACAATGAGCAGTTCTTC. Protein product: CASSLDFSSGSHNEQFF. The chain has TRBV7-2 and TRBJ2-1; 10 nucleotides match TRBD2. In germline, CDR1 is SGHTA, CDR2 FQGNSA. Germline trimming cut 1 base from V and 5 bases from J; bases unmatched to any gene: 8. The CDR3 length is 17 residues.

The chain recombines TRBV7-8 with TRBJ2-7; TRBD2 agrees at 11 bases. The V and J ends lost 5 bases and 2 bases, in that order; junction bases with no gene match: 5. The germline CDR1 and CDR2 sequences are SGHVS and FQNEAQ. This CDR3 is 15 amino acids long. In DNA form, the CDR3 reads TGTGCCAGCAGCAAGACTAGCGGGGAGACCTACGAGCAGTACTTC. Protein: CASSKTSGETYEQYF. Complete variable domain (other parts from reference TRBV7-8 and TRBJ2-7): GAGVSQSPRYKVAKRGQDVALRCDPISGHVSLFWYQQALGQGPEFLTYFQNEAQLDKSGLPSDRFFAERPEGSVSTLKIQRTQQEDSAVYLCASSKTSGETYEQYFGPGTRLTVT.

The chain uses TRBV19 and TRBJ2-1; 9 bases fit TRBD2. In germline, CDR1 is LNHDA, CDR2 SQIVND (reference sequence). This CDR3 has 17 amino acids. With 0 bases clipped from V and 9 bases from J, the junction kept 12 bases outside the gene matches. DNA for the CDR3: TGTGCCAGTAGTATAGATCTAAGCGGGAGGCCGAGCCCTGAGCAGTTCTTC. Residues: CASSIDLSGRPSPEQFF.

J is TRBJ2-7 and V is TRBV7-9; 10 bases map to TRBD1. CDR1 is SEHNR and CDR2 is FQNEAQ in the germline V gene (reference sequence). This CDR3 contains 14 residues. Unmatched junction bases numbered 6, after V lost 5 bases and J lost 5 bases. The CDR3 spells CASSLRDRGNEQYF. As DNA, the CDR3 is TGTGCCAGCAGCCTCCGGGACAGGGGAAACGAGCAGTACTTC.

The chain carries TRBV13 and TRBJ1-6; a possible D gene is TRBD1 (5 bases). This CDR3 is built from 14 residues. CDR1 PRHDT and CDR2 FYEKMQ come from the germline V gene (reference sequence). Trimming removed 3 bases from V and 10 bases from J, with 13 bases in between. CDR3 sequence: CASSFSGGGSPLHF. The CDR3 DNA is TGTGCCAGCAGCTTCTCCGGGGGTGGATCACCCCTCCACTTT.

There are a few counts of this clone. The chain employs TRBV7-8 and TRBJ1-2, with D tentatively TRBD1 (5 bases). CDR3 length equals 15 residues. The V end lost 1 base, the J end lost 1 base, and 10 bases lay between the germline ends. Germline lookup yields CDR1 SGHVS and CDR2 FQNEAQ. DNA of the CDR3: TGTGCCAGCAGCTTAGAAGTAGGGGTTAACTATGGCTACACCTTC. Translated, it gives CASSLEVGVNYGYTF.

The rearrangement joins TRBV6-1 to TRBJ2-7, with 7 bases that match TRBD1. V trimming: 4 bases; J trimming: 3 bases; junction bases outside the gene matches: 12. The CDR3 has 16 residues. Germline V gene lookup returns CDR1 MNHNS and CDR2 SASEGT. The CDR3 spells CASSVTSGTASYEQYF. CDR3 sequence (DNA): TGTGCCAGCAGTGTTACCTCCGGGACAGCCAGCTACGAGCAGTACTTC.

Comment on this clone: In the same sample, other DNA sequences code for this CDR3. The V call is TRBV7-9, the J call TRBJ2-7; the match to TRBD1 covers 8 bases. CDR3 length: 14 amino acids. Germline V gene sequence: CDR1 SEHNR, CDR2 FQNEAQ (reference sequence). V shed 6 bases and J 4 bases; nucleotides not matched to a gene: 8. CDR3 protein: CASSSGTGDYEQYF. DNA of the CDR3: TGTGCCAGCAGTTCCGGGACAGGAGATTACGAGCAGTACTTC.

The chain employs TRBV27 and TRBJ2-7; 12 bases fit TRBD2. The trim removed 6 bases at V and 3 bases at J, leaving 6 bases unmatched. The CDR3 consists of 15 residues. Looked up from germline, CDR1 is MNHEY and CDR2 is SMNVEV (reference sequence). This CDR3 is CASSTRTSGNYEQYF. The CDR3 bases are TGTGCCAGCAGCACCAGGACTAGCGGGAACTACGAGCAGTACTTC.

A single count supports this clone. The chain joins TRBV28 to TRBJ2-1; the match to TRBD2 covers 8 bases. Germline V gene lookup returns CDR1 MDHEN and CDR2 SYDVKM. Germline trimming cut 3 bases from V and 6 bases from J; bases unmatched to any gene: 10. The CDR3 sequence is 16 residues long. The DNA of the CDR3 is TGTGCCAGCAGTTTGATCGGCGGGGGGAACGTCAATGAGCAGTTCTTC. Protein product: CASSLIGGGNVNEQFF.

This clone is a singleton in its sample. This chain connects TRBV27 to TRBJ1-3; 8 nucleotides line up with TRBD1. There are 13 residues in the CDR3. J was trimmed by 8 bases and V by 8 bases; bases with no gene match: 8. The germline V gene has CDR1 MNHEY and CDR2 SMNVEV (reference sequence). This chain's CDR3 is CASAQTGVDTIYF. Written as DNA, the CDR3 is TGTGCCAGCGCCCAGACAGGGGTTGACACCATATATTTT.

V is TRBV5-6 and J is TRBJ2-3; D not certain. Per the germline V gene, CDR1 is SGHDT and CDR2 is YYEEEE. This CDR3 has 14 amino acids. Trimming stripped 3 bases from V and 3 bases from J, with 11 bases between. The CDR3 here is CASSSRVGTDTQYF. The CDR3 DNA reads TGTGCCAGCAGCTCCAGAGTCGGGACAGATACGCAGTATTTT.

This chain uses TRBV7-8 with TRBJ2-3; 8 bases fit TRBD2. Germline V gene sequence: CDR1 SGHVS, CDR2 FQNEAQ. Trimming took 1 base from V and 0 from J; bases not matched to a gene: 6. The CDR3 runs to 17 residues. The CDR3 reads CASSLDVLAVSTDTQYF. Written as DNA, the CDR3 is TGTGCCAGCAGCTTAGACGTACTAGCGGTTAGCACAGATACGCAGTATTTT.

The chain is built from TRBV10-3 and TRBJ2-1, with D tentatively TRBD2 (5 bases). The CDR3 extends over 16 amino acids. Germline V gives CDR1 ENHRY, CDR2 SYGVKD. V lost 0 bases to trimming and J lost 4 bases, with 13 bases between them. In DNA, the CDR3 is TGTGCCATCAGTGAGTCGGGAGCCGATAATTACAATGAGCAGTTCTTC. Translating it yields CAISESGADNYNEQFF.

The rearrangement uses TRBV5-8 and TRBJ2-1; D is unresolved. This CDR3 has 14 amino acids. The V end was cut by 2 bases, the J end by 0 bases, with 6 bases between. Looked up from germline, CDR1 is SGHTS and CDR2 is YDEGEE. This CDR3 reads CASSFFNSYNEQFF. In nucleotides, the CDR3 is TGTGCCAGCAGCTTTTTTAACTCCTACAATGAGCAGTTCTTC. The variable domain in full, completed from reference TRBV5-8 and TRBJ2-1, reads EAGVTQSPTHLIKTRGQQATLRCSPISGHTSVYWYQQALGLGLQFLLWYDEGEERNRGNFPPRFSGRQFPNYSSELNVNALELEDSALYLCASSFFNSYNEQFFGPGTRLTVL.

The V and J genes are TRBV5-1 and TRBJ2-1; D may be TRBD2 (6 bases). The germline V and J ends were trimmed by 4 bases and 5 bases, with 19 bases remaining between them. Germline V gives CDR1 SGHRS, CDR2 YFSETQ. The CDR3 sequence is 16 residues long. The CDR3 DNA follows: TGCGCCAGCAGCGGCGTCAGGGAGGAAGGGGACAATGAGCAGTTCTTC. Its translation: CASSGVREEGDNEQFF.

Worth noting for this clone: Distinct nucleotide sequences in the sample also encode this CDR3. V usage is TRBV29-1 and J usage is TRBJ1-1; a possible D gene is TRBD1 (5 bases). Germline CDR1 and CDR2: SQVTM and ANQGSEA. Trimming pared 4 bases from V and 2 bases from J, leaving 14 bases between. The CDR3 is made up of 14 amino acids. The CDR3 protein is CSVALQGRNTEAFF. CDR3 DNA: TGCAGCGTTGCTCTTCAGGGAAGAAACACTGAAGCTTTCTTT.

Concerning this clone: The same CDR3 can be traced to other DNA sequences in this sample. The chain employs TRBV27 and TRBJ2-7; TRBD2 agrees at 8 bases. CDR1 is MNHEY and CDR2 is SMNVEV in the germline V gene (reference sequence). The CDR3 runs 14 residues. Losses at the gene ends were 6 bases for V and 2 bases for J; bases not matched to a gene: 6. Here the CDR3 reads CASSLAGPTYEQYF. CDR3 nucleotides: TGTGCCAGCAGCTTAGCGGGACCAACCTACGAGCAGTACTTC.

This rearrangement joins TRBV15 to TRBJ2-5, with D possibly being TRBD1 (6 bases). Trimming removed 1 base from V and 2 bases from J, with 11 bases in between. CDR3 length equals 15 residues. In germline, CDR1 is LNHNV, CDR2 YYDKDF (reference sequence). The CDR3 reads CATSRGRGPQETQYF. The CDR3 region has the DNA TGTGCCACCAGCAGAGGCAGGGGACCACAAGAGACCCAGTACTTC.